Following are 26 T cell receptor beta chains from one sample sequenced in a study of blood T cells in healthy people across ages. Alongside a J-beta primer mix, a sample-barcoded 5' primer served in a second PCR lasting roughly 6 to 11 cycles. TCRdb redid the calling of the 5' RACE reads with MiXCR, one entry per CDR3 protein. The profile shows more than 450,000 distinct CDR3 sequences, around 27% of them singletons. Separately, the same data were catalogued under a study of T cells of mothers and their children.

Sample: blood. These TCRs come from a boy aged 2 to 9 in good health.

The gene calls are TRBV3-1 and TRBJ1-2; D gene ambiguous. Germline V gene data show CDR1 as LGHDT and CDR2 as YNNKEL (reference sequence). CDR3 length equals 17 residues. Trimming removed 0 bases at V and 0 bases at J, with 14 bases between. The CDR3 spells CASSQDLGIRANYGYTF. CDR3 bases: TGTGCCAGCAGCCAAGATCTCGGGATCCGAGCTAACTATGGCTACACCTTC.

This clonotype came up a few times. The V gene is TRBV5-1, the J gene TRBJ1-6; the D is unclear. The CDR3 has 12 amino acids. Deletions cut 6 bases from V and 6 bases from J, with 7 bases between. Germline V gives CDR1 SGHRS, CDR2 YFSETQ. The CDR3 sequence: CASKSGNSPLHF. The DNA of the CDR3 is TGCGCCAGCAAGTCTGGTAATTCACCCCTCCACTTT.

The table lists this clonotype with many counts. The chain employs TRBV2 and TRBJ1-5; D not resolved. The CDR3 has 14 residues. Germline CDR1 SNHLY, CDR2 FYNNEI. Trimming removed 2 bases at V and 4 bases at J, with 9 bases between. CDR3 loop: CASSERLWNQPQHF. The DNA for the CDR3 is TGTGCCAGCAGTGAACGTCTTTGGAATCAGCCCCAGCATTTT.

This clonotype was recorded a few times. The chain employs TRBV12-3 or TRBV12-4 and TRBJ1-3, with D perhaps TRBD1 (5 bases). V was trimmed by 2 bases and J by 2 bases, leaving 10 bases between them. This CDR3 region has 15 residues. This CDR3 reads CASSLTGIPGNTIYF. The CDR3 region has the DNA TGTGCCAGCAGTTTAACAGGCATCCCTGGAAACACCATATATTTT.

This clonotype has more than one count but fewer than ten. The CDR3, as DNA: TGTGCTAGTGGCCCGGGACAGGAAGGAAACACCATATATTTT. This encodes CASGPGQEGNTIYF. The V gene is TRBV12-5, the J gene TRBJ1-3; TRBD1 matches 8 bases. The germline V gene encodes CDR1 LGHNT and CDR2 FRNRAP. V lost 6 bases to trimming and J lost 4 bases; unmatched junction nucleotides: 5. The CDR3 consists of 14 residues.

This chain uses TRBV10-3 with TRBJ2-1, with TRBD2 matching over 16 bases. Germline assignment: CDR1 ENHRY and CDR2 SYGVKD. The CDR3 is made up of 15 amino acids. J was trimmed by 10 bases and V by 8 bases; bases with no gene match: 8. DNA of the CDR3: TGTGCCATCGGGGGACTAGCGGGGGGGCCTCGGGAGCAGTTCTTC. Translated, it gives CAIGGLAGGPREQFF.

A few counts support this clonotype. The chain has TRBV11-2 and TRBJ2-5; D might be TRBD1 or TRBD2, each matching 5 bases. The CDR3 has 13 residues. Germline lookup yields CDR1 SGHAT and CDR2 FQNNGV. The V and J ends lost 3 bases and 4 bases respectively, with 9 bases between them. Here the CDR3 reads CASSFGDLETQYF. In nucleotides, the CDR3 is TGTGCCAGCAGCTTCGGGGACCTAGAGACCCAGTACTTC.

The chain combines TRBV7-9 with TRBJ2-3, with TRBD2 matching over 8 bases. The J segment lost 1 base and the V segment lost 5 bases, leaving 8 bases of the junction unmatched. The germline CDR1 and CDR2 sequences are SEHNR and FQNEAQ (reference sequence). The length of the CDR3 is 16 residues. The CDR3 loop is CASSLSSGSRTDTQYF. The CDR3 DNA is TGTGCCAGCAGCCTCTCGAGCGGGAGCCGCACAGATACGCAGTATTTT.

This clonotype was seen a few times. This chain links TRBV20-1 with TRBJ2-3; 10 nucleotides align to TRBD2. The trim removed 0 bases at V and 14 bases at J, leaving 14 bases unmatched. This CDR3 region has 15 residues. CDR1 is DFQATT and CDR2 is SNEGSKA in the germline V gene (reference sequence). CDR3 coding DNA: TGCAGTGCTAGAGAAACCCTAGCGGGGGCCTCTGAGGCGTATTTT. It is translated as CSARETLAGASEAYF.

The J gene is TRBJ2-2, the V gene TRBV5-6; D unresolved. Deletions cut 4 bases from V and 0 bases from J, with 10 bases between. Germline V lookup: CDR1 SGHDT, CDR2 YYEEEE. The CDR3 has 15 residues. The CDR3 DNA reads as TGTGCCAGCAGCCGGTACGACGCGAACACCGGGGAGCTGTTTTTT. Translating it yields CASSRYDANTGELFF.

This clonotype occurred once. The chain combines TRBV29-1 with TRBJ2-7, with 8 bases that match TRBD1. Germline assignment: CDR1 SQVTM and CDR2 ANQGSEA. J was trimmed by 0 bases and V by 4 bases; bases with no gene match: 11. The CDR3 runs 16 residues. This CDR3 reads CSVAGQDGHSSYEQYF. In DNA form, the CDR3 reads TGCAGCGTTGCGGGACAGGATGGACATAGCTCCTACGAGCAGTACTTC.

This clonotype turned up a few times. For the CDR3, the DNA is TGTGCCATCAGTGACACGACTAGCGGGAGTAGGGAGCAGTTCTTC. It yields the protein CAISDTTSGSREQFF. The V and J genes are TRBV10-3 and TRBJ2-1; the match to TRBD2 covers 12 bases. The V segment lost 3 bases and the J segment 10 bases; nucleotides outside the gene matches: 7. The V gene's germline CDR1 is ENHRY and CDR2 SYGVKD. This CDR3 comprises 15 residues.

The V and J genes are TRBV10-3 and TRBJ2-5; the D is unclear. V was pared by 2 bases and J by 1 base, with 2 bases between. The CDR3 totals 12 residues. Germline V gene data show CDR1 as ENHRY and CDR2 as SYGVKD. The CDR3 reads CAISEVQETQYF. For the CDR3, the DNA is TGTGCCATCAGTGAGGTCCAAGAGACCCAGTACTTC.

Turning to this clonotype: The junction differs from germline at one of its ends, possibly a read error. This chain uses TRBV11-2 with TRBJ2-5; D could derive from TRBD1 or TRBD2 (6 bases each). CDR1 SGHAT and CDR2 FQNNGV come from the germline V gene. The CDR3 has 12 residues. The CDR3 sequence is CASSDGTSRGFF. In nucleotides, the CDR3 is TGTGCCAGCAGCGACGGGACTTCGAGGGGGTTCTTC.

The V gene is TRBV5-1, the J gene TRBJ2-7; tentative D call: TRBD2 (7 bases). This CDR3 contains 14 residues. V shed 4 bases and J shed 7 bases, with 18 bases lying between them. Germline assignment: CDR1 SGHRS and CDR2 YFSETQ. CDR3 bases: TGCGCCAGCAGCCCGGGACAATGGGAGGGGGAGCAGTACTTC. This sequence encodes CASSPGQWEGEQYF. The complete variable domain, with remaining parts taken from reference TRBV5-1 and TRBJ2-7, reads KAGVTQTPRYLIKTRGQQVTLSCSPISGHRSVSWYQQTPGQGLQFLFEYFSETQRNKGNFPGRFSGRQFSNSRSEMNVSTLELGDSALYLCASSPGQWEGEQYFGPGTRLTVT.

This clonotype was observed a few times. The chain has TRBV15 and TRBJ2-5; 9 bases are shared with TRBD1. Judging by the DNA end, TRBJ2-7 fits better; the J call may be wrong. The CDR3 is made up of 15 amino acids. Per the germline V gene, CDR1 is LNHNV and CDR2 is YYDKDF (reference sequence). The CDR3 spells CATSRALGQGGEQYF. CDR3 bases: TGTGCCACCAGCAGAGCTTTGGGACAGGGAGGCGAGCAGTACTTC.

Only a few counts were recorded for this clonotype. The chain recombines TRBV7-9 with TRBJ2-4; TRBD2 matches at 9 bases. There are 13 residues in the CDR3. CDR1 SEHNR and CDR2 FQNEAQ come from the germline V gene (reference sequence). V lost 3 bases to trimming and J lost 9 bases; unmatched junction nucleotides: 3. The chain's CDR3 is CASSFGGRGIQYF. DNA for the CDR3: TGTGCCAGCAGCTTCGGCGGGAGGGGCATTCAGTACTTC.

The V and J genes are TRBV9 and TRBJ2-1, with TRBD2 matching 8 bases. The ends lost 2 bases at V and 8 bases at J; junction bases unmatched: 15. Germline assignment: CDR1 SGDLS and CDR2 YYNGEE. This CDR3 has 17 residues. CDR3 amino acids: CASSVNPGSGSSDEQFF. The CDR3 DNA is TGTGCCAGCAGCGTTAATCCGGGGAGCGGGAGTTCAGATGAGCAGTTCTTC.

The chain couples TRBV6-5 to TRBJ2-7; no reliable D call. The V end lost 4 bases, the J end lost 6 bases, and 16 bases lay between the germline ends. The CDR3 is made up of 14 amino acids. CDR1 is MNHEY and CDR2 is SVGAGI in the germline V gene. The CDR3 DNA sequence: TGTGCCAGCAGTTTCGGAATTAGAGACGGCGAGCAGTACTTC. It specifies CASSFGIRDGEQYF.

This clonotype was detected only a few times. The CDR3 DNA sequence: TGTGCCAGCAGCCAAGGAGGGAGTCGCACCCAGTACTTC. Translated: CASSQGGSRTQYF. V gene TRBV14 combines with J gene TRBJ2-5, with D tentatively TRBD2 (5 bases). The length of the CDR3 is 13 residues. With 1 base removed from V and 8 bases from J, the gap between germline ends came to 11 bases. Germline V CDR1 and CDR2: SGHDN, FVKESK.

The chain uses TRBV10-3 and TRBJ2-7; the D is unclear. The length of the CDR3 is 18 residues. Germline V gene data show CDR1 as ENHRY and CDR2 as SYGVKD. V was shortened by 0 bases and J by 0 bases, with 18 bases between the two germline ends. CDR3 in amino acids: CAISESNLRRTSSYEQYF. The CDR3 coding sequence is TGTGCCATCAGTGAGTCCAATTTGAGACGGACGAGCTCCTACGAGCAGTACTTC.

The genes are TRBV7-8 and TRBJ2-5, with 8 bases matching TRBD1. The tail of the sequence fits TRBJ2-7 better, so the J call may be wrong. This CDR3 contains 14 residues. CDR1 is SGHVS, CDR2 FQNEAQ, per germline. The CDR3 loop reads CASTRGPGGDEQYF. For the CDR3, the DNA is TGTGCCAGCACCCGTGGGCCAGGGGGCGACGAGCAGTACTTC.

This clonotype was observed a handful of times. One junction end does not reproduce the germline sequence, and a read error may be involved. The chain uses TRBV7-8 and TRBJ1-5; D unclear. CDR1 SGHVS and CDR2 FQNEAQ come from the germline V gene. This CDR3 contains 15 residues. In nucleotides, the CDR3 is TGTGCCAGCAGCTTAGAAGCCGGGTGGAATCAGCCTCAGCATTTT. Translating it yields CASSLEAGWNQPQHF.

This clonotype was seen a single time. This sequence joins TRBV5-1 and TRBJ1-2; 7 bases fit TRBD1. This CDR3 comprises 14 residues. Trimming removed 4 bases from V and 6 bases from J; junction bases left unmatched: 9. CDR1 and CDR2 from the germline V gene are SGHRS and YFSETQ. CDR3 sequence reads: CASSPLLDRHGYTF. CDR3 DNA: TGCGCCAGCAGCCCACTGCTGGACAGGCATGGCTACACCTTC.

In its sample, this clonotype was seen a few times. The CDR3, as DNA: TGTGCCAGCAGTTTCCGACAGGGGGCTCTCACGGAGCAGTTCTTC. This sequence encodes CASSFRQGALTEQFF. The chain links TRBV12-3 or TRBV12-4 to TRBJ2-5, with 10 bases fitting TRBD1. The better agreement between TRBJ2-1 and the DNA end casts doubt on the J call. This CDR3 is 15 amino acids long.

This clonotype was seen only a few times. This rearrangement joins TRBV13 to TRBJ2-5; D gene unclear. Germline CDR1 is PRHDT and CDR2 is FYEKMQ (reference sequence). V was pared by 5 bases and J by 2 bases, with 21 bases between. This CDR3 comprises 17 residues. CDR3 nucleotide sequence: TGTGCCAGCAGCCCTATTAGACTTAGGTTCCTACAAGAGACCCAGTACTTC. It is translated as CASSPIRLRFLQETQYF.